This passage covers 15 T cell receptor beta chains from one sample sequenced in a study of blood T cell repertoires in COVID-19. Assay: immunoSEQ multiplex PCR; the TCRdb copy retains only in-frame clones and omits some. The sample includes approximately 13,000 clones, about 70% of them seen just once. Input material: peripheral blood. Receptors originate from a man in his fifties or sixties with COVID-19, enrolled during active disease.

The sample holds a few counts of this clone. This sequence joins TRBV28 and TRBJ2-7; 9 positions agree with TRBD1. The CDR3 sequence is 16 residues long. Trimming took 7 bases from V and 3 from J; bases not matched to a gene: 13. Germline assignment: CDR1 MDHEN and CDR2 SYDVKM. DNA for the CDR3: TGTGCCAGCACCCCGATATTTGGGACAGGGCTCTACGAGCAGTACTTC. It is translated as CASTPIFGTGLYEQYF. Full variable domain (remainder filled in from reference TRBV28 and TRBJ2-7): DVKVTQSSRYLVKRTGEKVFLECVQDMDHENMFWYRQDPGLGLRLIYFSYDVKMKEKGDIPEGYSVSREKKERFSLILESASTNQTSMYLCASTPIFGTGLYEQYFGPGTRLTVT.

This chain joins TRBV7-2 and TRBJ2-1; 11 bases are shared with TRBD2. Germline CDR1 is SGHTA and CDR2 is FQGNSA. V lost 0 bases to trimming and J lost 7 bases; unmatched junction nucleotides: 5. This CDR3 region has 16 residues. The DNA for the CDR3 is TGTGCCAGCAGCTTAGCCTTTAGCGGGAGGGTAAATGAGCAGTTCTTC. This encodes CASSLAFSGRVNEQFF.

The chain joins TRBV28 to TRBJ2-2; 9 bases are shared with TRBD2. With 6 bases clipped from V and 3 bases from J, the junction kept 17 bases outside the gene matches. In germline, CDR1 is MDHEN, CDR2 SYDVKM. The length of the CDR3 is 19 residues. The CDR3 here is CASSPIGLAGGRDTGELFF. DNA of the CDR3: TGTGCCAGCAGCCCAATCGGACTCGCGGGGGGGCGGGACACCGGGGAGCTGTTTTTT.

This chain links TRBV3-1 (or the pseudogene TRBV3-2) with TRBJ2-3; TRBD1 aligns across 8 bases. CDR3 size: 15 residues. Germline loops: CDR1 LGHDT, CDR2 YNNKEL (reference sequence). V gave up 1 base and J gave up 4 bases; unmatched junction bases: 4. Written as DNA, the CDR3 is TGTGCCAGCAGCCAAGGCCCAGGGGGCCCAGATACGCAGTATTTT. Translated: CASSQGPGGPDTQYF.

CDR3 protein: CAISEYPEPLGSNQPQHF. The CDR3 nucleotides read TGTGCCATCAGTGAGTATCCCGAGCCCCTGGGCAGCAATCAGCCCCAGCATTTT. J is TRBJ1-5 and V is TRBV10-3, with D uncertain. Germline CDR1 ENHRY, CDR2 SYGVKD. V lost 1 base, J lost 1 base, and 17 bases lay in between. The CDR3 is made up of 18 amino acids.

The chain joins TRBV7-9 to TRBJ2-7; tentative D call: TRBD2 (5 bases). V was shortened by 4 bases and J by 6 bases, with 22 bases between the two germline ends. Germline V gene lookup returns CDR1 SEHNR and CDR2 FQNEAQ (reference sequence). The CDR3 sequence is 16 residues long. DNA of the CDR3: TGTGCCAGCAGCTCCCCGGCAAGCCCGACACGGGGCGAGCAGTACTTC. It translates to CASSSPASPTRGEQYF.

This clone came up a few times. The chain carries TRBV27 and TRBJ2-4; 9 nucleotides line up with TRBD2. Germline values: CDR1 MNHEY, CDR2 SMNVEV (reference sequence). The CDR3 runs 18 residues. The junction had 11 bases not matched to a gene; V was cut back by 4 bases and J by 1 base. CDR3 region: CASSSIAGALEAKNIQYF. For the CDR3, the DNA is TGTGCCAGCAGTTCGATAGCGGGGGCCCTAGAGGCCAAAAACATTCAGTACTTC.

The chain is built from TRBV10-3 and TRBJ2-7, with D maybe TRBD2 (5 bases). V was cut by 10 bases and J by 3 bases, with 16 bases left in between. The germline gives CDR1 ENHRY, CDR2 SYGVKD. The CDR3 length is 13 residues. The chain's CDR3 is CASSRAEIYEQYF. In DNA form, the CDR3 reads TGTGCCAGTTCACGAGCGGAGATCTACGAGCAGTACTTC.

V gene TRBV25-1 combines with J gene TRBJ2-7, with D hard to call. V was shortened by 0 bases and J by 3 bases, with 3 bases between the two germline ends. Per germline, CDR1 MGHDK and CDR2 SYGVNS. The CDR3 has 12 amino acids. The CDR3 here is CASSEYLYEQYF. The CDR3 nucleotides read TGTGCCAGCAGTGAATATCTCTACGAGCAGTACTTC.

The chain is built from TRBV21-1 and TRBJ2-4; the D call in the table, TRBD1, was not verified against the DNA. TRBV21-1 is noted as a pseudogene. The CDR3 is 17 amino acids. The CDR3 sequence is CARGTGPDPLAKNIQYF. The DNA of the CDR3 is TGTGCCAGGGGGACAGGACCGGACCCTCTAGCCAAAAACATTCAGTACTTC.

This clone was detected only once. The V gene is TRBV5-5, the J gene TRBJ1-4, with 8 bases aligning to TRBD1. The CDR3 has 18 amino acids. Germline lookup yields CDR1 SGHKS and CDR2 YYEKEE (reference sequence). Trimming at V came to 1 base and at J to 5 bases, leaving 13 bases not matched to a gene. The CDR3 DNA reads TGTGCCAGCAGCTTGATGATGGTAGGGACAGGAGAAAATGAAAAACTGTTTTTT. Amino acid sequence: CASSLMMVGTGENEKLFF.

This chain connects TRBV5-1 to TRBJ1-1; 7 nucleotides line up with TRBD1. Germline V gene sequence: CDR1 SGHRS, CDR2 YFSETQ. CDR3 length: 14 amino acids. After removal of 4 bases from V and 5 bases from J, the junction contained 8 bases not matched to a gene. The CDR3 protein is CASSGRQGLTEAFF. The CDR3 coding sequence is TGCGCCAGCAGCGGCCGACAGGGATTAACTGAAGCTTTCTTT.

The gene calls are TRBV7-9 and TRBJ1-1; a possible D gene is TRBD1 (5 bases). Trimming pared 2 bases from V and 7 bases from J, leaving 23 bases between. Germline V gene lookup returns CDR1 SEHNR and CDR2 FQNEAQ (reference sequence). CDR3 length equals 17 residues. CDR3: CASSLPVLRGPDGEAFF. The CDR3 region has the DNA TGTGCCAGCAGCTTACCCGTTTTGCGGGGCCCCGACGGTGAAGCTTTCTTT.

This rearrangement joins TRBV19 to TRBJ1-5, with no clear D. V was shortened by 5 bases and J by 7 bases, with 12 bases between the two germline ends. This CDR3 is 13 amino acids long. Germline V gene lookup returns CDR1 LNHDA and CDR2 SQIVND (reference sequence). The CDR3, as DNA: TGTGCCAGTAGTCCCCGTCTAACGCAGCCCCAGCATTTT. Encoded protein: CASSPRLTQPQHF.

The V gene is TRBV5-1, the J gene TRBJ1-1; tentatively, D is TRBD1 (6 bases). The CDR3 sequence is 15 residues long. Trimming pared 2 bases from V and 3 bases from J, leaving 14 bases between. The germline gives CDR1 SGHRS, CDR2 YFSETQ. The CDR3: CASSFGDPGDTEAFF. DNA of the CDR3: TGCGCCAGCAGCTTTGGGGACCCAGGGGACACTGAAGCTTTCTTT.